This TCR beta chain was found in a study of beta chain features in type 1 diabetes. General study results and limits: When Type 1 diabetes patients were examined, their TCRB CDR3s proved moderately but significantly shorter in all four CD4+ subsets. Patients' naive, central memory and regulatory TCRB repertoires appeared more alike than those of healthy donors.

The sample holds a few counts of this clone. Its antigen remains unknown. Trimming pared 5 bases from V and 10 bases from J, leaving 17 bases between. The CDR3 length is 13 residues. Per the germline V gene, CDR1 is SEHNR and CDR2 is FQNEAQ (reference sequence). The authors reverse transcribed all of the isolated RNA, so sequencing captured expressed TCRB transcripts. Clones were read by immunoSEQ multiplex PCR, and TCRdb kept only the in-frame ones, dropping some. The repertoire includes some 150,000 clones, 10% of them detected once, and roughly 1.3% sits in the top ten. Input material: naive CD4+ T cells from blood. The chain has TRBV7-9 and TRBJ1-1, with unresolved D. This receptor was identified in a man between 18 and 35 years old in good health. CDR3 in amino acids: CASSLTTGIGAFF. The CDR3 bases are TGTGCCAGCAGCCTCACGACGGGGATTGGAGCTTTCTTT.